This T cell receptor beta chain was recorded in a study of read filtering for tumor transcriptome and immune sequencing. In the study overall: DNase treatment preceded whole-transcriptome library preparation.

This clonotype has at least ten counts. Molecular barcoded adaptors covering alpha/delta and beta/gamma chains were used on roughly 400 ng RNA. MiXCR, run by TCRdb on the reads, gives a single entry per CDR3 protein. The sample records 30,000 to 45,000 distinct CDR3 sequences, approximately 15% being singletons. The ends lost 4 bases at V and 5 bases at J; junction bases unmatched: 6. The germline CDR1 and CDR2 sequences are SGHTA and FQGNSA. The CDR3 loop spans 15 amino acids. The chain couples TRBV7-2 to TRBJ2-1; 9 nucleotides agree with TRBD2. The clonotype was recovered from a donor at least 40 years old with multiple myeloma. The sequencing input was a population of CD138-negative cells sorted from bone marrow. In DNA form, the CDR3 reads TGTGCCAGCAGCTCGAATCGACTAGCGGACAATGAGCAGTTCTTC. Its protein product is CASSSNRLADNEQFF.